This passage covers 5 T cell receptor beta chains from one sample sequenced in a study of OX40 agonist ivuxolimab in advanced cancers. This table comes from immunoSEQ multiplex PCR, and its TCRdb copy is limited to in-frame clones, with some not included. The repertoire holds 55,000 to 85,000 clones, roughly 90% seen once, with 7.6% in the top ten. The input for sequencing was CD4+ or CD8+ T cells sorted from blood, taken in a trial of the OX40 agonist ivuxolimab. These receptors were obtained from an adult with an advanced solid tumor such as melanoma, head and neck, liver or kidney cancer.

The chain couples TRBV9 to TRBJ2-5, with 7 bases matching TRBD2. The CDR3 totals 15 residues. Germline V CDR1 and CDR2: SGDLS, YYNGEE. V trimming: 0 bases; J trimming: 0 bases; junction bases outside the gene matches: 2. The CDR3 spells CASSVGGSHQETQYF. The CDR3 DNA follows: TGTGCCAGCAGCGTAGGCGGGAGCCACCAAGAGACCCAGTACTTC.

The chain carries TRBV15 and TRBJ1-5, with D tentatively TRBD1 (5 bases). The CDR3 loop spans 15 amino acids. Germline V CDR1 and CDR2: LNHNV, YYDKDF (reference sequence). Trimming shortened V by 3 bases and J by 7 bases, and 16 bases separated the two germline ends. This CDR3 reads CATSSQWGVGQPQHF. DNA of the CDR3: TGTGCCACCAGCAGTCAATGGGGGGTGGGGCAGCCCCAGCATTTT.

As concerns this clone: An end of the junction does not agree with germline; a read error may underlie this. The J gene is TRBJ2-3, the V gene TRBV2; no firm D call. CDR3 size: 9 residues. Per the germline V gene, CDR1 is SNHLY and CDR2 is FYNNEI. CDR3 coding DNA: TGTGCCATCCTAGTGCCTGGTCGCTTT. Protein: CAILVPGRF.

This chain links TRBV10-3 with TRBJ1-5, with no clear D. This CDR3 has 17 residues. In germline, CDR1 is ENHRY, CDR2 SYGVKD. Between the trimmed V and J ends, which lost 3 bases and 0 bases, there was a span of 15 bases. The CDR3 sequence: CAISDPPTVNSNQPQHF. CDR3 sequence (DNA): TGTGCCATCAGTGACCCACCCACAGTAAATAGCAATCAGCCCCAGCATTTT.

The rearrangement links TRBV6-1 to TRBJ2-5, with 12 bases matching TRBD1. Germline CDR1 MNHNS, CDR2 SASEGT. J lost 11 bases, V lost 0 bases, and 7 bases had no gene match. The CDR3 is 15 amino acids. CDR3 residues: CASSEAGTGGLQQYF. The CDR3 region has the DNA TGTGCCAGCAGTGAAGCCGGGACAGGGGGCTTGCAGCAGTACTTC.